This entry lists 30 T cell receptor beta chains sequenced from one sample in a study of CXCR3-negative and CXCR3-positive naive CD8 T cells. Via 5' RACE with UMI labels, TRB cDNA libraries were prepared. TCRdb reprocessed the 5' RACE reads, keeping one entry per CDR3 protein, no DNA. The sample data list 3,500 or so distinct CDR3 sequences. The material sequenced was naive CXCR3- CD8+ T cells from blood. Specified subset: CD45RO-CCR7+CD27+CD95- naive CD8+ T cells lacking CXCR3 (TNR3-). The receptors were gathered from a human donor in good health. Some clones in this sample may be carry-over from other donors' samples.

This clonotype is deemed medium-sized by its frequency. The V gene is TRBV29-1, the J gene TRBJ2-1; there is no DNA to check the TCRdb D call of TRBD1. The V gene's germline CDR1 is SQVTM and CDR2 ANQGSEA. There are 14 residues in the CDR3. The chain's CDR3 is CSVGGVTSRGEQFF.

This clonotype is labeled medium-sized based on frequency. The rearrangement links TRBV7-9 to TRBJ2-1. The CDR3 consists of 15 residues. Germline CDR1 and CDR2: SEHNR and FQNEAQ (reference sequence). CDR3: CASSLAGEGYNEQFF. The full variable domain, its missing parts supplied by reference TRBV7-9 and TRBJ2-1, is DTGVSQNPRHKITKRGQNVTFRCDPISEHNRLYWYRQTLGQGPEFLTYFQNEAQLEKSRLLSDRFSAERPKGSFSTLEIQRTEQGDSAMYLCASSLAGEGYNEQFFGPGTRLTVL.

In terms of frequency, this clonotype is medium-sized. The chain carries TRBV5-1 and TRBJ2-7; TCRdb lists TRBD1, though no DNA is available to test this call. The CDR3 totals 15 residues. Per germline, CDR1 SGHRS and CDR2 YFSETQ. The CDR3: CASSPGHETPYEQYF.

This clonotype counts as medium-sized by frequency. This chain connects TRBV7-9 to TRBJ1-1; TCRdb reports TRBD1, a call that lacks DNA to check it against. The CDR3 spans 12 residues. Germline V CDR1 and CDR2: SEHNR, FQNEAQ (reference sequence). CDR3: CASSFTGDEAFF.

Considering frequency, this clonotype is medium-sized. CDR3 amino acids: CASSASFGGPGSSYNEQFF. The V and J genes are TRBV5-1 and TRBJ2-1; no DNA is available, so the TRBD1 call from TCRdb remains unchecked. Germline-derived CDR1 and CDR2 are SGHRS and YFSETQ. This CDR3 has 19 residues.

Measured by frequency, this clonotype is medium-sized. V is TRBV12-3 or TRBV12-4 and J is TRBJ2-5; the D call of TRBD2 rests on TCRdb alone, since no DNA is present to check it. The CDR3 consists of 16 residues. This CDR3 is CASSPLVLAGEETQYF.

The CDR3 protein is CSVERPGRGYTF. The chain carries TRBV29-1 and TRBJ1-2. The germline CDR1 and CDR2 sequences are SQVTM and ANQGSEA. This CDR3 is built from 12 residues.

According to its frequency, this clonotype is medium-sized. The genes are TRBV20-1 and TRBJ2-5; TCRdb designates TRBD2, a call that cannot be tested without DNA. CDR3 length: 15 residues. Germline assignment: CDR1 DFQATT and CDR2 SNEGSKA (reference sequence). CDR3 amino acids: CSAEEEVAGGETQYF.

This clonotype registers medium-sized by frequency. The chain links TRBV29-1 to TRBJ1-1. CDR3 length: 12 amino acids. CDR1 is SQVTM, CDR2 ANQGSEA, per germline. The CDR3 loop is CSAADLNTEAFF.

By frequency, this clonotype is medium-sized. J is TRBJ1-2 and V is TRBV25-1. The CDR3 totals 12 residues. Germline V gene data show CDR1 as MGHDK and CDR2 as SYGVNS. The CDR3 sequence is CASSDSTAGRTF.

This clonotype is labeled medium-sized based on frequency. The chain is built from TRBV12-3 or TRBV12-4 and TRBJ1-5. The CDR3 loop spans 15 amino acids. CDR3: CASSLGPYSNQPQHF.

The chain links TRBV29-1 to TRBJ1-1; the TCRdb D gene call, TRBD1, has no DNA to confirm it. This CDR3 is built from 12 residues. Germline V gene sequence: CDR1 SQVTM, CDR2 ANQGSEA. CDR3 sequence: CSVIQPGRIAFF. Full variable domain (rest looked up from reference TRBV29-1 and TRBJ1-1): SAVISQKPSRDICQRGTSLTIQCQVDSQVTMMFWYRQQPGQSLTLIATANQGSEATYESGFVIDKFPISRPNLTFSTLTVSNMSPEDSSIYLCSVIQPGRIAFFGQGTRLTVV.

This chain connects TRBV10-1 to TRBJ2-3. Germline CDR1 WNHNN, CDR2 SYGVQD (reference sequence). The CDR3 totals 16 residues. CDR3 region: CASSESEQSSTDTQYF.

This clonotype shows up as medium-sized (0.01 to 0.1%) by frequency. The chain carries TRBV12-3 or TRBV12-4 and TRBJ2-1. The CDR3 totals 12 residues. The CDR3 sequence: CASSLSNNEQFF.

By frequency, this clonotype registers medium-sized. The genes are TRBV5-6 and TRBJ2-7. Germline loops: CDR1 SGHDT, CDR2 YYEEEE. The CDR3 has 13 amino acids. The CDR3 is CASSLGTPYEQYF.

The chain couples TRBV20-1 to TRBJ2-7; TCRdb picks TRBD1, but there is no DNA to check that call. The CDR3 spans 11 residues. The germline V gene has CDR1 DFQATT and CDR2 SNEGSKA (reference sequence). The CDR3 loop is CSAPEGAEQYF.

This clonotype is labeled medium-sized (0.01 to 0.1%) based on frequency. This chain links TRBV7-2 with TRBJ1-2; no DNA is available, so the TRBD1 call from TCRdb remains unchecked. Germline CDR1 SGHTA, CDR2 FQGNSA. This CDR3 is built from 15 residues. The CDR3 here is CASSLVPATNYGYTF.

The rearrangement uses TRBV28 and TRBJ2-3. Per the germline V gene, CDR1 is MDHEN and CDR2 is SYDVKM. This CDR3 has 13 amino acids. Here the CDR3 reads CANSNGVTDTQYF.

V usage is TRBV19 and J usage is TRBJ2-1; TCRdb gives TRBD1 as the D gene, but with no DNA this cannot be confirmed. The CDR3 is made up of 16 amino acids. In germline, CDR1 is LNHDA, CDR2 SQIVND (reference sequence). The CDR3: CASSIVPLGSYNEQFF.

In terms of frequency, this clonotype is medium-sized (0.01 to 0.1%). This chain joins TRBV29-1 and TRBJ1-2; TCRdb outputs TRBD1, but without DNA this stays unchecked. CDR3 length equals 15 residues. The germline CDR1 and CDR2 sequences are SQVTM and ANQGSEA. CDR3: CSVEVPGQLNYGYTF.

The rearrangement uses TRBV5-1 and TRBJ2-1; there is no DNA to check the TCRdb D call of TRBD2. Germline CDR1 SGHRS, CDR2 YFSETQ. The CDR3 is made up of 11 amino acids. This chain's CDR3 is CATTGDSEQFF.

The chain has TRBV29-1 and TRBJ1-2; with no DNA, the TCRdb D assignment of TRBD1 cannot be verified. Germline values: CDR1 SQVTM, CDR2 ANQGSEA. The CDR3 has 12 amino acids. The CDR3 here is CSVLQGDYGYTF.

J is TRBJ2-3 and V is TRBV7-9; checking the TCRdb D call of TRBD2 is not possible without DNA. CDR3 length: 16 amino acids. CDR1 is SEHNR and CDR2 is FQNEAQ in the germline V gene (reference sequence). CDR3 in amino acids: CASSPTSGYSADTQYF.

The V gene is TRBV4-2, the J gene TRBJ1-2; the TCRdb call, TRBD1, lacks DNA for checking. The germline CDR1 and CDR2 sequences are LGHNA and YNFKEQ. This CDR3 contains 15 residues. This CDR3 reads CASSQDPGVFYGYTF.

The rearrangement links TRBV29-1 to TRBJ2-3; the TRBD2 assignment by TCRdb is unverifiable without DNA. Looked up from germline, CDR1 is SQVTM and CDR2 is ANQGSEA. This CDR3 is 14 amino acids long. The CDR3 here is CSGRTSGGAYTQYF.

This clonotype ranks as medium-sized in terms of frequency. The chain joins TRBV29-1 to TRBJ1-1. The CDR3 spans 13 residues. Germline CDR1 is SQVTM and CDR2 is ANQGSEA. This CDR3 is CSVHRTGLTEAFF. Complete variable domain (other parts from reference TRBV29-1 and TRBJ1-1): SAVISQKPSRDICQRGTSLTIQCQVDSQVTMMFWYRQQPGQSLTLIATANQGSEATYESGFVIDKFPISRPNLTFSTLTVSNMSPEDSSIYLCSVHRTGLTEAFFGQGTRLTVV.

Judged by frequency, this clonotype is medium-sized. This sequence joins TRBV29-1 and TRBJ2-1; TCRdb gives TRBD2 as the D gene, but with no DNA this cannot be confirmed. Germline CDR1 SQVTM, CDR2 ANQGSEA. CDR3 length: 11 residues. Here the CDR3 reads CSVDSPLEQFF.

The V gene is TRBV5-6, the J gene TRBJ2-7; the TRBD1 assignment by TCRdb is unverifiable without DNA. Germline V gene data show CDR1 as SGHDT and CDR2 as YYEEEE. The CDR3 sequence is 13 residues long. This CDR3 reads CASSPGRTPEQYF.

The CDR3 is CASSSRDRADEQYF. The chain has TRBV19 and TRBJ2-7; absent DNA, TCRdb's TRBD1 call cannot be checked. This CDR3 is 14 amino acids long. The germline gives CDR1 LNHDA, CDR2 SQIVND (reference sequence).

This clonotype shows up as medium-sized by frequency. V usage is TRBV29-1 and J usage is TRBJ2-1; there is no DNA to check the TCRdb D call of TRBD2. This CDR3 has 15 amino acids. CDR1 is SQVTM and CDR2 is ANQGSEA in the germline V gene. The chain's CDR3 is CSVEGLAGDYNEQFF.